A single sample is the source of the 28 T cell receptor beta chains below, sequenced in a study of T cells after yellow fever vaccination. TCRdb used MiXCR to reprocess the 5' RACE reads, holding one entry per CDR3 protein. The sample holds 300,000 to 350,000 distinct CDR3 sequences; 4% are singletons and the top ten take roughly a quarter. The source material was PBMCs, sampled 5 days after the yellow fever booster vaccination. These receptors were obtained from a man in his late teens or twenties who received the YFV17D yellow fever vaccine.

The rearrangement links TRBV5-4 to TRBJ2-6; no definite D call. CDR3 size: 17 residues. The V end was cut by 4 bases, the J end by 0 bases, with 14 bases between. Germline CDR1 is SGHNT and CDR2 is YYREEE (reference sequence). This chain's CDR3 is CASSRQGFSSGANVLTF. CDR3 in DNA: TGTGCCAGCAGCCGACAAGGGTTTTCCTCTGGGGCCAACGTCCTGACTTTC.

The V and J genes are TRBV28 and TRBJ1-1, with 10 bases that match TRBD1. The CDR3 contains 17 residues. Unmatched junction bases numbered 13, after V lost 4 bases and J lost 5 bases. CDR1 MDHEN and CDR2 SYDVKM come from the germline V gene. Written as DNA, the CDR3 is TGTGCCAGCAGTTCGCCCGGGACAGGGGACGTGGGAACTGAAGCTTTCTTT. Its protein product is CASSSPGTGDVGTEAFF.

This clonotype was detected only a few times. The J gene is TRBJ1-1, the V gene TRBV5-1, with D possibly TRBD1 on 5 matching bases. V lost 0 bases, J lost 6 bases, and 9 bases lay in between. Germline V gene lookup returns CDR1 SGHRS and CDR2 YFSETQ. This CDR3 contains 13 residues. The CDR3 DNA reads TGCGCCAGCAGCTTGGTGTGGGACGCTGAAGCTTTCTTT. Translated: CASSLVWDAEAFF. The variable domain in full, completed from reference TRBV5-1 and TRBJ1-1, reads KAGVTQTPRYLIKTRGQQVTLSCSPISGHRSVSWYQQTPGQGLQFLFEYFSETQRNKGNFPGRFSGRQFSNSRSEMNVSTLELGDSALYLCASSLVWDAEAFFGQGTRLTVV.

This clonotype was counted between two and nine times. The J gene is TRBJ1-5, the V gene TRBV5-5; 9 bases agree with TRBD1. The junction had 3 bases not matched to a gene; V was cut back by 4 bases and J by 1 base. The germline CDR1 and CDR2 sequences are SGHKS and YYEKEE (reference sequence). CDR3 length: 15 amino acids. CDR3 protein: CASSRTGVSNQPQHF. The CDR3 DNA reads TGTGCCAGCAGCAGGACAGGGGTGAGCAATCAGCCCCAGCATTTT.

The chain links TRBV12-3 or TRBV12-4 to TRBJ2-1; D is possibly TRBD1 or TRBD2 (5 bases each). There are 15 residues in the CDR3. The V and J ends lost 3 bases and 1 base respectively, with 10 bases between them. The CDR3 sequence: CASSLGPISYNEQFF. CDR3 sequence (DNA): TGTGCCAGCAGTTTGGGACCGATTTCCTACAATGAGCAGTTCTTC.

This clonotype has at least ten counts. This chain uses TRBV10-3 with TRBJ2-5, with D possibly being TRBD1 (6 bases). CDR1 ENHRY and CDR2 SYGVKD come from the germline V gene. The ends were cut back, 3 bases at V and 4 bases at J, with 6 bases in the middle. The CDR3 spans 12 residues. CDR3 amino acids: CAISDRGETQYF. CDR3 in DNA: TGTGCCATCAGTGACAGGGGAGAGACCCAGTACTTC.

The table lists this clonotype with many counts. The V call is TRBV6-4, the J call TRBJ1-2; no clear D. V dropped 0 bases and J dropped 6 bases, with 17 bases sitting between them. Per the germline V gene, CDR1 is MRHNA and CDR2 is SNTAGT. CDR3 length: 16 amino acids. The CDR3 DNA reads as TGTGCCAGCAGTGACTCGTTTCCCCGGGGATTTGATGGCTACACCTTC. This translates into CASSDSFPRGFDGYTF.

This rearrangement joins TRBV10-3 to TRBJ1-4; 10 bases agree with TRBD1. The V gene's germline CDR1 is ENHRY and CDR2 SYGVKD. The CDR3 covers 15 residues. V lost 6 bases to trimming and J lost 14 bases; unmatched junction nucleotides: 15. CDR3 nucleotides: TGTGCCATCAGCTCTGGGACAGGGGCTAATGAACATCTGTTTTTT. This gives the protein CAISSGTGANEHLFF.

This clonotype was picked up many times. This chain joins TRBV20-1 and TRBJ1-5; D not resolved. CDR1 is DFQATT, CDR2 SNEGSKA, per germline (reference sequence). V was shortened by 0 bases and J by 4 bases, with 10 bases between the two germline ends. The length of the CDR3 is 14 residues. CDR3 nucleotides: TGCAGTGCTAGAGATTTGCCGGGTAATCAGCCCCAGCATTTT. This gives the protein CSARDLPGNQPQHF.

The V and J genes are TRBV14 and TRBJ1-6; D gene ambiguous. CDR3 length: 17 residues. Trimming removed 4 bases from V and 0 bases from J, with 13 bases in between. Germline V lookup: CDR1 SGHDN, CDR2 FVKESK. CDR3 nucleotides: TGTGCCAGCAGCCTCGGACGAAAGAGCTCCTATAATTCACCCCTCCACTTT. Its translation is CASSLGRKSSYNSPLHF.

The CDR3 loop is CASSAIPGELNDV. In nucleotides, the CDR3 is TGCGCCAGCAGCGCCATCCCAGGGGAGCTTAATGACGTC. J is TRBJ2-7 and V is TRBV5-1; maybe TRBD1 (6 bases). Per the germline V gene, CDR1 is SGHRS and CDR2 is YFSETQ. This CDR3 has 13 residues.

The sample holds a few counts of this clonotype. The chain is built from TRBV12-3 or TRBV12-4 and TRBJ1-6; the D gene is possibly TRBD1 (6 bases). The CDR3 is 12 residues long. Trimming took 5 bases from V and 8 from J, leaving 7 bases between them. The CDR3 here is CASSNRDSPLHF. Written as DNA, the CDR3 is TGTGCCAGCAGTAACAGGGATTCACCCCTCCACTTT.

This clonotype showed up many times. CDR3 sequence (DNA): TGTGCCATTTCCCCGCGACAGACGAACACTGAAGCTTTCTTT. Translation: CAISPRQTNTEAFF. This sequence joins TRBV28 and TRBJ1-1; a weak D match, TRBD1 (5 bases). With 10 bases removed from V and 1 base from J, the gap between germline ends came to 16 bases. CDR3 length: 14 amino acids. Germline V lookup: CDR1 MDHEN, CDR2 SYDVKM.

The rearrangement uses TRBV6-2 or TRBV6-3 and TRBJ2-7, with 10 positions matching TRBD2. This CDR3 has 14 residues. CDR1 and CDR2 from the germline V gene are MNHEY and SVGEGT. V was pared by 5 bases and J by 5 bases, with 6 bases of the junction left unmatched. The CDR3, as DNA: TGTGCCAGCAGTCCGAGCGGGGGGGCCGACGAGCAGTACTTC. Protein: CASSPSGGADEQYF.

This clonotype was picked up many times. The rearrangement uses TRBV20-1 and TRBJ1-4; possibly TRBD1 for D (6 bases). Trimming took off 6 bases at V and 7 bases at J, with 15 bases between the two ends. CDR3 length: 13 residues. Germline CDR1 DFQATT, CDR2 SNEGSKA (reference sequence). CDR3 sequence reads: CSAPGVVGEKLFF. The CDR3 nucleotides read TGCAGTGCCCCAGGGGTGGTGGGTGAAAAACTGTTTTTT.

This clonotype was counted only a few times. CDR3 sequence (DNA): TGTGCCAGCAGCTTAGAAGGGACGACCTACTATGGCTACACCTTC. Protein: CASSLEGTTYYGYTF. The chain combines TRBV11-2 with TRBJ1-2, with D tentatively TRBD1 (5 bases). The germline V gene has CDR1 SGHAT and CDR2 FQNNGV. This CDR3 spans 15 amino acids. The ends were cut back, 0 bases at V and 3 bases at J, with 11 bases in the middle.

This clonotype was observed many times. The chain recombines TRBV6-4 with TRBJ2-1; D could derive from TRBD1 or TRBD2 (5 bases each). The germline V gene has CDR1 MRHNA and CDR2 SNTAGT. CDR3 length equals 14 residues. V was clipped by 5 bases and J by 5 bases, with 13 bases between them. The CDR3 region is CASSLTGTNNEQFF. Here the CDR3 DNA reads TGTGCCAGCAGTCTTACCGGGACCAACAATGAGCAGTTCTTC.

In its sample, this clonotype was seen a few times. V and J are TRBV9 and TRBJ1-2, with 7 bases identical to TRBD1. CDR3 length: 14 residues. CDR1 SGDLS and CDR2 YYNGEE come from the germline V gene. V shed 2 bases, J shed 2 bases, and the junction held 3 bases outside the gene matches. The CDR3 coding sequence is TGTGCCAGCAGCGTCCAAGGGGGCAACTATGGCTACACCTTC. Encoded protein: CASSVQGGNYGYTF.

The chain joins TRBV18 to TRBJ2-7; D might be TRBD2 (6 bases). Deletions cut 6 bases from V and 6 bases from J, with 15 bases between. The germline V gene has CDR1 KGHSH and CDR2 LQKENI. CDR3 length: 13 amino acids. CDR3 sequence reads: CASSSARGGEQYV. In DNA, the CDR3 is TGTGCCAGCTCTTCGGCTAGGGGAGGCGAGCAGTACGTC.

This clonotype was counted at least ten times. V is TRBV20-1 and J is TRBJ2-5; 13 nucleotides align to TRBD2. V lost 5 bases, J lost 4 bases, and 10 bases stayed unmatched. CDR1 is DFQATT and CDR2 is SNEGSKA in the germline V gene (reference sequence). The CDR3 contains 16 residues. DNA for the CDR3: TGCAGTGCTCGTCGGACTAGCGGGGGTCAGGGAGAGACCCAGTACTTC. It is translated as CSARRTSGGQGETQYF.

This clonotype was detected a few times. The CDR3 DNA reads as TGTGCCAGCAGGGACAGCACCTACGAGCAGTACTTC. It codes for CASRDSTYEQYF. The chain combines TRBV7-9 with TRBJ2-7; weak D call: TRBD1 (6 bases). Germline V CDR1 and CDR2: SEHNR, FQNEAQ (reference sequence). The CDR3 runs to 12 residues. V shed 6 bases and J shed 2 bases, with 8 bases lying between them.

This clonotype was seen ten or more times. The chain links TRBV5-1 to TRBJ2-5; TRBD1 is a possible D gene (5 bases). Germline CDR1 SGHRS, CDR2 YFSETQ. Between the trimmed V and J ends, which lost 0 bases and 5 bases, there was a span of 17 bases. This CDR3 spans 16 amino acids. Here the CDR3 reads CASSLGRLGRAETQYF. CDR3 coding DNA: TGCGCCAGCAGCTTGGGTAGACTGGGGCGCGCGGAGACCCAGTACTTC.

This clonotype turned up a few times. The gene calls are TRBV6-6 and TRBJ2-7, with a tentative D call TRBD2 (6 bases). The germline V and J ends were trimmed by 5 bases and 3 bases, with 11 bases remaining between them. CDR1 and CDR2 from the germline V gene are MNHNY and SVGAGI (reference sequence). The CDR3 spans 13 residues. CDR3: CASSGGSYYEQYF. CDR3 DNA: TGTGCCAGCAGTGGGGGGTCCTACTACGAGCAGTACTTC.

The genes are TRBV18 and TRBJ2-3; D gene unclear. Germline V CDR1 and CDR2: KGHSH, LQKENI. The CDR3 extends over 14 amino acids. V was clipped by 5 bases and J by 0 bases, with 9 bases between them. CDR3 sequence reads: CASSATASTDTQYF. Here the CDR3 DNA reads TGTGCCAGCTCAGCGACTGCTAGCACAGATACGCAGTATTTT.

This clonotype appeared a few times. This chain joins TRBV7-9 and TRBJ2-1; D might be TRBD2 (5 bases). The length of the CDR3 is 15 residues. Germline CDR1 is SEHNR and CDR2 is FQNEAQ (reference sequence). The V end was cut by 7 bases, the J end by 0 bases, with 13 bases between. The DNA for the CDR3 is TGTGCCAGCAATGCGGCCAGCGGCTCCTACAATGAGCAGTTCTTC. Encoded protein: CASNAASGSYNEQFF.

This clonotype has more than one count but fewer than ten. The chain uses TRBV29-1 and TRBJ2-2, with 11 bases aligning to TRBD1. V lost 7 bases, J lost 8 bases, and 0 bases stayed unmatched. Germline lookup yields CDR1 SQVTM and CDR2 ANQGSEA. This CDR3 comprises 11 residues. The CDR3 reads CSGDRGGELFF. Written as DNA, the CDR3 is TGCAGCGGGGACAGGGGGGGGGAGCTGTTTTTT.

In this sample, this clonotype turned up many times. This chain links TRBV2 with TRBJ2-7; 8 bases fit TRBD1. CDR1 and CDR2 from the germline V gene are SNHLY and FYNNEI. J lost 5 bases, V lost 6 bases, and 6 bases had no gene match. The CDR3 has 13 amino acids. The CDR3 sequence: CASRQGERNEQYF. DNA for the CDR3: TGTGCCAGCAGACAGGGGGAGAGGAACGAGCAGTACTTC.

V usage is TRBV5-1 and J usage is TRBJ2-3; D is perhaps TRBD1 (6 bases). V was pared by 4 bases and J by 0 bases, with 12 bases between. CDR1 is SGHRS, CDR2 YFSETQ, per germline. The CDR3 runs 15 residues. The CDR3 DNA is TGCGCCAGCAGCGTGGACAGTACTAGCACAGATACGCAGTATTTT. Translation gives CASSVDSTSTDTQYF. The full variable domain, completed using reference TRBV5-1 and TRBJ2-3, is KAGVTQTPRYLIKTRGQQVTLSCSPISGHRSVSWYQQTPGQGLQFLFEYFSETQRNKGNFPGRFSGRQFSNSRSEMNVSTLELGDSALYLCASSVDSTSTDTQYFGPGTRLTVL.